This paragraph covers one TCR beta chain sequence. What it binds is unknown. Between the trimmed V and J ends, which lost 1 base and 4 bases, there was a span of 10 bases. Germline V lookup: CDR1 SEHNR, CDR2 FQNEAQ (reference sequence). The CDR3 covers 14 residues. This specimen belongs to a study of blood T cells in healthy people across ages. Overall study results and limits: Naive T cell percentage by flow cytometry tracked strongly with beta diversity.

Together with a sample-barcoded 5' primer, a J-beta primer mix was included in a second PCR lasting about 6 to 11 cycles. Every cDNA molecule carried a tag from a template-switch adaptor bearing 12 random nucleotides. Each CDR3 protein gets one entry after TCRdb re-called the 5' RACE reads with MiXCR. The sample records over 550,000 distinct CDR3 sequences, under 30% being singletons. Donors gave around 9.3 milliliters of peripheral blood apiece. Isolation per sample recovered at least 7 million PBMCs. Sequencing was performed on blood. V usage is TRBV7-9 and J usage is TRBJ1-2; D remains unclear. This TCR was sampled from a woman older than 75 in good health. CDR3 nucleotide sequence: TGTGCCAGCAGCTTAGGGCAGTTCCTCTATGGCTACACCTTC. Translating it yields CASSLGQFLYGYTF.